These 28 T cell receptor beta chains were sequenced from one sample in a study of T-cell memory formation after mild COVID-19. Each CDR3 protein gets one entry after TCRdb re-called the 5' RACE reads with MiXCR. In the table there are just under 550,000 distinct CDR3 sequences, roughly 22% of which are singletons. The sample was PBMCs or a T cell subset sorted from them (not recorded which). These receptors all come from an adult woman who had mild COVID-19 (a few samples of this study predate the infection). Cell type and time point are not known.

This clonotype was counted only a few times. This chain connects TRBV6-5 to TRBJ2-7; TRBD1 matches 10 bases. Unmatched junction bases numbered 15, after V lost 2 bases and J lost 5 bases. Germline CDR1 reads MNHEY; CDR2 reads SVGAGI. The CDR3 runs 18 residues. For the CDR3, the DNA is TGTGCCAGCAGTTACAGGGACAGGGGCGGACCGTTTTCCGACGAGCAGTACTTC. It encodes CASSYRDRGGPFSDEQYF.

This clonotype has just a few counts. The chain combines TRBV7-9 with TRBJ2-5; 8 nucleotides line up with TRBD2. J was trimmed by 5 bases and V by 1 base; bases with no gene match: 9. CDR3 length: 16 residues. The germline CDR1 and CDR2 sequences are SEHNR and FQNEAQ (reference sequence). The CDR3 sequence: CASSLGTSGVQETQYF. Written as DNA, the CDR3 is TGTGCCAGCAGCTTAGGAACTAGCGGAGTCCAGGAGACCCAGTACTTC.

This clonotype was recorded a few times. This chain uses TRBV10-3 with TRBJ1-1, with D tentatively TRBD1 (6 bases). The V and J ends lost 0 bases and 4 bases respectively, with 15 bases between them. This CDR3 is 16 amino acids long. The germline gives CDR1 ENHRY, CDR2 SYGVKD. CDR3 in DNA: TGTGCCATCAGTGAGTCAAGCCCAGGGGTGGGCACTGAAGCTTTCTTT. Translating gives CAISESSPGVGTEAFF.

This chain links TRBV15 with TRBJ1-3; D is unclear. Trimming shortened V by 0 bases and J by 0 bases, and 9 bases separated the two germline ends. Germline CDR1 and CDR2: LNHNV and YYDKDF (reference sequence). The CDR3 sequence is 16 residues long. CDR3 in amino acids: CATSRDPGSSGNTIYF. The CDR3, as DNA: TGTGCCACCAGCAGAGATCCGGGATCCTCTGGAAACACCATATATTTT.

The rearrangement uses TRBV7-8 and TRBJ1-3, with a possible D match to TRBD1 (5 bases). Trimming shortened V by 2 bases and J by 1 base, and 18 bases separated the two germline ends. This CDR3 is 18 amino acids long. From germline, CDR1 is SGHVS and CDR2 FQNEAQ. The CDR3 DNA follows: TGTGCCAGCAGCTTATTACCCCAGGGTGTGCGTTCTGGAAACACCATATATTTT. Protein product: CASSLLPQGVRSGNTIYF.

The V and J genes are TRBV28 and TRBJ1-1, with 10 bases aligning to TRBD1. This CDR3 comprises 13 residues. The junction had 5 bases not matched to a gene; V was cut back by 2 bases and J by 11 bases. CDR1 is MDHEN and CDR2 is SYDVKM in the germline V gene. In DNA form, the CDR3 reads TGTGCCAGCAGTTTAGACAGGGGGCTGAGGGCTTTCTTT. This translates into CASSLDRGLRAFF.

The chain uses TRBV15 and TRBJ2-1; D unclear. V dropped 0 bases and J dropped 2 bases, with 14 bases sitting between them. The CDR3 is made up of 17 amino acids. Germline V gene lookup returns CDR1 LNHNV and CDR2 YYDKDF (reference sequence). CDR3 residues: CATSRDHVGLPYNEQFF. CDR3 bases: TGTGCCACCAGCAGAGATCATGTCGGGTTGCCCTACAATGAGCAGTTCTTC.

The chain links TRBV29-1 to TRBJ2-7; TRBD1 matches 8 bases. The CDR3 consists of 13 residues. The germline V gene has CDR1 SQVTM and CDR2 ANQGSEA. V gave up 5 bases and J gave up 3 bases; unmatched junction bases: 6. For the CDR3, the DNA is TGCAGCGTTCATGGACAGGGTGGCTACGAGCAGTACTTC. Translating gives CSVHGQGGYEQYF.

The chain has TRBV7-8 and TRBJ2-1, with TRBD1 matching over 8 bases. Germline trimming cut 4 bases from V and 7 bases from J; bases unmatched to any gene: 0. Germline V gene sequence: CDR1 SGHVS, CDR2 FQNEAQ. The CDR3 is 12 amino acids. CDR3 in DNA: TGTGCCAGCAGCTGGACAGGGAATGAGCAGTTCTTC. Residues: CASSWTGNEQFF.

This clonotype was detected only a few times. DNA of the CDR3: TGCGCCAGCAGCTTGTACAGGGGGTACCAAGAGACCCAGTACTTC. Translated: CASSLYRGYQETQYF. The chain combines TRBV5-1 with TRBJ2-5; 8 nucleotides agree with TRBD1. CDR1 and CDR2 from the germline V gene are SGHRS and YFSETQ. The length of the CDR3 is 15 residues. The V gene end was trimmed by 1 base and the J gene end by 0 bases; junction bases not matched to a gene: 2. Full variable domain (remainder filled in from reference TRBV5-1 and TRBJ2-5): KAGVTQTPRYLIKTRGQQVTLSCSPISGHRSVSWYQQTPGQGLQFLFEYFSETQRNKGNFPGRFSGRQFSNSRSEMNVSTLELGDSALYLCASSLYRGYQETQYFGPGTRLLVL.

The table lists this clonotype with a few counts. V and J are TRBV3-1 and TRBJ2-3; 8 bases line up with TRBD2. The CDR3 covers 18 residues. With V trimmed by 0 bases and J by 2 bases, 10 bases remained unmatched. CDR1 is LGHDT, CDR2 YNNKEL, per germline (reference sequence). CDR3 sequence: CASSQDGGGGPLTDTQYF. In DNA form, the CDR3 reads TGTGCCAGCAGCCAAGATGGGGGCGGGGGGCCCCTCACAGATACGCAGTATTTT.

The rearrangement joins TRBV10-3 to TRBJ1-2, with a possible D match to TRBD1 (6 bases). Germline CDR1 is ENHRY and CDR2 is SYGVKD. This CDR3 is built from 13 residues. V lost 7 bases to trimming and J lost 6 bases, with 15 bases between them. CDR3: CAITPMAGDGYTF. As DNA, the CDR3 is TGTGCCATCACTCCCATGGCAGGGGATGGCTACACCTTC.

This clonotype appeared many times. The chain recombines TRBV12-3 or TRBV12-4 with TRBJ2-7; D is unclear. This CDR3 comprises 13 residues. Deletions cut 6 bases from V and 3 bases from J, with 12 bases between. The CDR3 sequence is CASSLRGSYEQYF. CDR3 bases: TGTGCCAGCAGCTTACGTGGTAGCTACGAGCAGTACTTC.

This clonotype came up a few times. The V and J genes are TRBV7-8 and TRBJ2-7; the match to TRBD2 covers 10 bases. The V segment lost 3 bases and the J segment 5 bases; nucleotides outside the gene matches: 4. The germline V gene has CDR1 SGHVS and CDR2 FQNEAQ. The CDR3 length is 14 residues. CDR3 region: CASSFPSGSNEQYF. Written as DNA, the CDR3 is TGTGCCAGCAGCTTTCCTAGCGGGAGTAACGAGCAGTACTTC. Drawing the rest from reference TRBV7-8 and TRBJ2-7, the complete variable domain is GAGVSQSPRYKVAKRGQDVALRCDPISGHVSLFWYQQALGQGPEFLTYFQNEAQLDKSGLPSDRFFAERPEGSVSTLKIQRTQQEDSAVYLCASSFPSGSNEQYFGPGTRLTVT.

The genes are TRBV29-1 and TRBJ2-5; no clear D. V shed 3 bases and J shed 0 bases, with 8 bases lying between them. CDR3 length equals 13 residues. Germline CDR1 and CDR2: SQVTM and ANQGSEA. The CDR3 coding sequence is TGCAGCGTTGATGGAATAGACCAAGAGACCCAGTACTTC. It specifies CSVDGIDQETQYF.

The chain joins TRBV12-3 or TRBV12-4 to TRBJ1-5; 8 nucleotides line up with TRBD1. The CDR3 length is 12 residues. V shed 6 bases, J shed 11 bases, and the junction held 6 bases outside the gene matches. DNA of the CDR3: TGTGCCAGCAGCTCCGGACAGGGAGCCCAGCATTTT. It yields the protein CASSSGQGAQHF.

This clonotype was seen a few times. This chain uses TRBV28 with TRBJ2-2; weak D call: TRBD2 (6 bases). Germline CDR1 reads MDHEN; CDR2 reads SYDVKM. This CDR3 has 17 residues. V was pared by 3 bases and J by 3 bases, with 17 bases between. CDR3 bases: TGTGCCAGCAGTTTCGTCCGGGGCGGAGGGGACACCGGGGAGCTGTTTTTT. Protein sequence: CASSFVRGGGDTGELFF.

The sample holds many counts of this clonotype. The chain is built from TRBV7-2 and TRBJ2-1; D gene ambiguous. Germline V gene sequence: CDR1 SGHTA, CDR2 FQGNSA. V was clipped by 6 bases and J by 6 bases, with 9 bases between them. This CDR3 is 12 amino acids long. This CDR3 is CASRDIGNEQFF. CDR3 coding DNA: TGTGCCAGCAGGGATATCGGCAATGAGCAGTTCTTC.

The chain couples TRBV5-1 to TRBJ2-3, with 7 positions matching TRBD1. The V gene's germline CDR1 is SGHRS and CDR2 YFSETQ. The V gene end was trimmed by 4 bases and the J gene end by 4 bases; junction bases not matched to a gene: 6. The CDR3 extends over 14 amino acids. The DNA of the CDR3 is TGCGCCAGCAGCATGGGGACAGACGCAGATACGCAGTATTTT. Amino acids: CASSMGTDADTQYF.

This clonotype was found a few times. This rearrangement joins TRBV6-6 to TRBJ2-2, with 9 bases fitting TRBD1. Germline CDR1 reads MNHNY; CDR2 reads SVGAGI (reference sequence). V shed 2 bases and J 8 bases; nucleotides not matched to a gene: 6. This CDR3 is 15 amino acids long. The CDR3 loop is CASSYPDRGSGELFF. The CDR3 DNA reads TGTGCCAGCAGTTACCCCGACAGGGGGTCAGGGGAGCTGTTTTTT.

A few counts support this clonotype. The chain uses TRBV7-8 and TRBJ2-7; the match to TRBD2 covers 14 bases. The CDR3 is made up of 16 amino acids. Germline CDR1 SGHVS, CDR2 FQNEAQ. V shed 6 bases and J 2 bases; nucleotides not matched to a gene: 6. The CDR3 region is CASRGLAGVGTYEQYF. The CDR3 nucleotides read TGTGCCAGCAGGGGACTAGCGGGAGTTGGGACCTACGAGCAGTACTTC.

This rearrangement joins TRBV6-2 or TRBV6-3 to TRBJ2-1, with D possibly being TRBD1 or TRBD2 (7 bases each). This CDR3 spans 16 amino acids. Trimming removed 5 bases from V and 2 bases from J, with 16 bases in between. Germline loops: CDR1 MNHEY, CDR2 SVGEGT. CDR3 protein: CASSQRAGQTYNEQFF. The CDR3 DNA is TGTGCCAGCAGTCAACGAGCGGGACAGACCTACAATGAGCAGTTCTTC.

This chain connects TRBV7-9 to TRBJ2-1; D possibly uses TRBD1 or TRBD2 (5 bases each). V lost 1 base and J 7 bases, leaving 14 bases between the germline ends. The CDR3 sequence is 15 residues long. Germline CDR1 reads SEHNR; CDR2 reads FQNEAQ (reference sequence). This CDR3 is CASSLVRDPSNEQFF. The CDR3 DNA sequence: TGTGCCAGCAGCTTAGTGAGGGACCCCTCTAATGAGCAGTTCTTC.

This clonotype has ten or more counts. The V and J genes are TRBV7-8 and TRBJ2-1, with TRBD2 matching over 14 bases. The germline V gene has CDR1 SGHVS and CDR2 FQNEAQ. J lost 7 bases, V lost 5 bases, and 4 bases had no gene match. The CDR3 has 15 amino acids. CDR3 region: CASSRLAGGLNEQFF. The CDR3 coding sequence is TGTGCCAGCAGCAGACTAGCGGGGGGGTTGAATGAGCAGTTCTTC.

There are a few counts of this clonotype. CDR3 residues: CASKTSGRGEQFF. As DNA, the CDR3 is TGTGCCAGCAAGACTAGCGGGAGAGGTGAGCAGTTCTTC. This rearrangement joins TRBV6-2 or TRBV6-3 to TRBJ2-1; 12 bases are shared with TRBD2. From germline, CDR1 is MNHEY and CDR2 SVGEGT. V was pared by 7 bases and J by 9 bases, with 4 bases of the junction left unmatched. The CDR3 extends over 13 amino acids.

The chain joins TRBV6-2 or TRBV6-3 to TRBJ2-3, with 9 bases aligning to TRBD2. V shed 0 bases and J 13 bases; nucleotides not matched to a gene: 5. Germline CDR1 is MNHEY and CDR2 is SVGEGT. The CDR3 length is 13 residues. CDR3 nucleotides: TGTGCCAGCAGTTACTCGAGACTAGCGGAAAAGTATTTT. Its protein is CASSYSRLAEKYF.

The chain joins TRBV15 to TRBJ2-7, with D hard to call. The ends were cut back, 0 bases at V and 0 bases at J, with 6 bases in the middle. The germline gives CDR1 LNHNV, CDR2 YYDKDF (reference sequence). The CDR3 totals 14 residues. The CDR3 region is CATSRDRASYEQYF. CDR3 sequence (DNA): TGTGCCACCAGCAGAGATCGGGCCTCCTACGAGCAGTACTTC.

This clonotype occurred a few times. This chain uses TRBV7-2 with TRBJ1-2; D unclear. The V gene's germline CDR1 is SGHTA and CDR2 FQGNSA. This CDR3 comprises 13 residues. The V end lost 3 bases, the J end lost 8 bases, and 13 bases lay between the germline ends. In DNA form, the CDR3 reads TGTGCCAGCAGCTTGGTCGAGGGCGTCGGCTACACCTTC. It is translated as CASSLVEGVGYTF.